These 16 T cell receptor beta chains were sequenced from one sample in a study of T-cell memory formation after mild COVID-19. Each CDR3 protein is one row after TCRdb ran MiXCR on the 5' RACE reads. Of under 600,000 distinct CDR3 sequences in the sample, roughly 21% were seen once. Sequencing used PBMCs or a T cell subset sorted from them (not recorded which). The receptors were gathered from an adult woman who had mild COVID-19 (a few samples of this study predate the infection). Cell type and time point are not known.

This clonotype has just a few counts. The CDR3 reads CASSGYRSPQETQYF. The CDR3 DNA follows: TGTGCCAGCAGCGGCTACAGGAGCCCCCAAGAGACCCAGTACTTC. The chain is built from TRBV14 and TRBJ2-5; perhaps TRBD1 as D (5 bases). V was shortened by 5 bases and J by 1 base, with 14 bases between the two germline ends. Germline assignment: CDR1 SGHDN and CDR2 FVKESK. The CDR3 runs 15 residues.

The rearrangement joins TRBV29-1 to TRBJ2-6; D remains ambiguous. Germline CDR1 reads SQVTM; CDR2 reads ANQGSEA. The CDR3 spans 12 residues. Trimming pared 4 bases from V and 2 bases from J, leaving 3 bases between. The CDR3 region is CSVAPGANVLTF. Here the CDR3 DNA reads TGCAGCGTTGCCCCTGGGGCCAACGTCCTGACTTTC. Filled out from reference TRBV29-1 and TRBJ2-6, the complete variable domain reads SAVISQKPSRDICQRGTSLTIQCQVDSQVTMMFWYRQQPGQSLTLIATANQGSEATYESGFVIDKFPISRPNLTFSTLTVSNMSPEDSSIYLCSVAPGANVLTFGAGSRLTVL.

The V gene is TRBV9, the J gene TRBJ1-2; D perhaps matches TRBD1 (6 bases). Looked up from germline, CDR1 is SGDLS and CDR2 is YYNGEE. V shed 4 bases and J shed 3 bases, with 19 bases lying between them. The CDR3 sequence is 16 residues long. CDR3 region: CASSPEAQGLYYGYTF. The CDR3 DNA follows: TGTGCCAGCAGCCCCGAGGCCCAGGGGCTTTACTATGGCTACACCTTC.

The CDR3 here is CASSRTGRLAEPSGANVLTF. CDR3 DNA: TGTGCCAGCAGCAGGACAGGGCGACTAGCGGAACCCTCTGGGGCCAACGTCCTGACTTTC. This chain links TRBV4-2 with TRBJ2-6, with D maybe TRBD2 (9 bases). The V and J ends lost 5 bases and 0 bases respectively, with 23 bases between them. Germline CDR1 is LGHNA and CDR2 is YNFKEQ. The CDR3 is 20 residues long.

This clonotype was observed a few times. The gene calls are TRBV7-3 and TRBJ2-3, with 9 nucleotides matching TRBD2. This CDR3 spans 19 amino acids. V trimming: 1 base; J trimming: 4 bases; junction bases outside the gene matches: 15. The germline V gene encodes CDR1 SGHTA and CDR2 FQGTGA. The CDR3 is CASSLKPLRLAGAADTQYF. As DNA, the CDR3 is TGTGCCAGCAGCTTAAAACCCCTTCGATTAGCGGGAGCAGCAGATACGCAGTATTTT.

J is TRBJ2-7 and V is TRBV20-1; 11 positions match TRBD1. Looked up from germline, CDR1 is DFQATT and CDR2 is SNEGSKA (reference sequence). The CDR3 spans 16 residues. V was clipped by 0 bases and J by 3 bases; unmatched bases: 7. CDR3 nucleotides: TGCAGTGCTAGAGAGGAGGACAGGGGGCCGATCTACGAGCAGTACTTC. It is translated as CSAREEDRGPIYEQYF.

This clonotype was seen a handful of times. The gene calls are TRBV12-3 or TRBV12-4 and TRBJ2-1; 9 bases are shared with TRBD1. The junction had 8 bases not matched to a gene; V was cut back by 5 bases and J by 15 bases. The CDR3 contains 12 residues. The CDR3 reads CASSLEQGAGFF. CDR3 sequence (DNA): TGTGCCAGCAGTCTCGAACAGGGGGCAGGGTTCTTC.

This clonotype has more than one count but fewer than ten. The chain recombines TRBV7-9 with TRBJ1-1; 7 bases align to TRBD1. The V segment lost 5 bases and the J segment 0 bases; nucleotides outside the gene matches: 6. There are 15 residues in the CDR3. Germline CDR1 is SEHNR and CDR2 is FQNEAQ (reference sequence). CDR3 in amino acids: CASSPGQIMNTEAFF. The CDR3 nucleotides are TGTGCCAGCAGCCCGGGACAGATTATGAACACTGAAGCTTTCTTT.

V and J are TRBV5-1 and TRBJ1-3, with 8 bases fitting TRBD1. Germline CDR1 and CDR2: SGHRS and YFSETQ. The CDR3 runs to 12 residues. V lost 7 bases, J lost 8 bases, and 5 bases stayed unmatched. The chain's CDR3 is CASVGQGYTIYF. Here the CDR3 DNA reads TGCGCCAGCGTTGGACAGGGCTACACCATATATTTT.

This clonotype has only a few counts. J is TRBJ1-2 and V is TRBV12-3 or TRBV12-4; TRBD1 aligns across 8 bases. Losses at the gene ends were 5 bases for V and 7 bases for J; bases not matched to a gene: 9. The CDR3 runs 14 residues. CDR3 coding DNA: TGTGCCAGCAGTCACGACAGGGGAATTCGTGGCTACACCTTC. Translated, it gives CASSHDRGIRGYTF.

This clonotype showed up just a few times. This sequence joins TRBV24-1 and TRBJ2-7; D not resolved. The CDR3 contains 16 residues. The V gene's germline CDR1 is KGHDR and CDR2 SFDVKD. Trimming left V 4 bases short and J 2 bases short, with 17 bases between. In DNA form, the CDR3 reads TGTGCCACCAGTGACTCCCGCAGGCCAGGCGCCTACGAGCAGTACTTC. Translation gives CATSDSRRPGAYEQYF.

The rearrangement links TRBV5-1 to TRBJ1-2; a weak D match, TRBD1 (6 bases). Trimming cost V 3 bases and J 2 bases, with 8 bases left between them. This CDR3 comprises 13 residues. Germline V gene lookup returns CDR1 SGHRS and CDR2 YFSETQ. The CDR3 region is CASSWTENYGYTF. The CDR3 DNA reads as TGCGCCAGCAGCTGGACAGAGAACTATGGCTACACCTTC. Complete variable domain (other parts from reference TRBV5-1 and TRBJ1-2): KAGVTQTPRYLIKTRGQQVTLSCSPISGHRSVSWYQQTPGQGLQFLFEYFSETQRNKGNFPGRFSGRQFSNSRSEMNVSTLELGDSALYLCASSWTENYGYTFGSGTRLTVV.

The rearrangement uses TRBV5-1 and TRBJ2-3, with a weak D call TRBD2 (7 bases). Germline assignment: CDR1 SGHRS and CDR2 YFSETQ. The CDR3 has 17 residues. V was pared by 0 bases and J by 2 bases, with 16 bases between. DNA for the CDR3: TGCGCCAGCAGCTTGGTTGGATCGGGGGGCCCCACAGATACGCAGTATTTT. It translates to CASSLVGSGGPTDTQYF.

This clonotype was counted ten times or more. V is TRBV25-1 and J is TRBJ1-2, with D maybe TRBD1 (6 bases). The CDR3 is 17 residues long. V lost 4 bases and J lost 4, with 22 bases in between. The germline gives CDR1 MGHDK, CDR2 SYGVNS. Written as DNA, the CDR3 is TGTGCCAGCAGTGTGTCCGGGGGGCAGGGTCGGCGCTATGGCTACACCTTC. Translation gives CASSVSGGQGRRYGYTF.

CDR3 sequence (DNA): TGTGCCAGCAGTTCCCTGGGAGGGGGCACTGAAGCTTTCTTT. Protein product: CASSSLGGGTEAFF. The genes are TRBV6-2 or TRBV6-3 and TRBJ1-1; maybe TRBD1 (6 bases). V gave up 4 bases and J gave up 4 bases, with 13 bases separating them. The CDR3 has 14 residues. CDR1 is MNHEY and CDR2 is SVGEGT in the germline V gene.

This clonotype was recorded a few times. The CDR3 region is CATSEPPGLAGSGELFF. Written as DNA, the CDR3 is TGTGCCACCAGTGAACCTCCGGGACTAGCGGGATCTGGGGAGCTGTTTTTT. The chain carries TRBV24-1 and TRBJ2-2; 13 bases line up with TRBD2. The J segment lost 8 bases and the V segment lost 4 bases, leaving 9 bases of the junction unmatched. The CDR3 spans 17 residues. Germline values: CDR1 KGHDR, CDR2 SFDVKD.